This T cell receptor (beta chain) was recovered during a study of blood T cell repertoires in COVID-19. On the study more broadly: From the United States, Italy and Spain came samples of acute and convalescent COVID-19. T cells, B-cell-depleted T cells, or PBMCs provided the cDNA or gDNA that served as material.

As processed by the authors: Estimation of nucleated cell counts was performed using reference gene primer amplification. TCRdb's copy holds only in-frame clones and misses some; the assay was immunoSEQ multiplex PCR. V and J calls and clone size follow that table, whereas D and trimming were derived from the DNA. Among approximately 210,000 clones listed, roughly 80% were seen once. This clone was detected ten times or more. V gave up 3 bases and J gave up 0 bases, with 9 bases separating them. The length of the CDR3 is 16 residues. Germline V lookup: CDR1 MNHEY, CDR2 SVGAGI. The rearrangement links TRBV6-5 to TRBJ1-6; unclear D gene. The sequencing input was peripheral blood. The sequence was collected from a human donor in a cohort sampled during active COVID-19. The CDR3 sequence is CASSYTSYSYNSPLHF. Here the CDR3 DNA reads TGTGCCAGCAGTTATACAAGTTACTCCTATAATTCACCCCTCCACTTT.